Below are 15 T cell receptor beta chains sequenced from a single sample in a study of blood T cell repertoires in COVID-19. This table comes from immunoSEQ multiplex PCR, and its TCRdb copy is limited to in-frame clones, with some not included. Among hundreds of thousands of clones listed, approximately 80% were seen once. What was sequenced was peripheral blood. These receptors were collected from a woman in her sixties or seventies with acute or convalescent COVID-19.

The J gene is TRBJ1-4, the V gene TRBV5-6, with D unresolved. Trimming took 0 bases from V and 3 from J, leaving 9 bases between them. This CDR3 is built from 15 residues. The germline V gene encodes CDR1 SGHDT and CDR2 YYEEEE. DNA for the CDR3: TGTGCCAGCAGCTTGGCCCCAGGCCCTAATGAAAAACTGTTTTTT. Residues: CASSLAPGPNEKLFF.

The CDR3 bases are TGTGCCAGCTCACCAGGTTTGGGACAGGGTAACAATGAGCAGTTCTTC. It yields the protein CASSPGLGQGNNEQFF. The V call is TRBV18, the J call TRBJ2-1; TRBD1 matches 9 bases. CDR1 is KGHSH, CDR2 LQKENI, per germline. The CDR3 contains 16 residues. J was trimmed by 5 bases and V by 2 bases; bases with no gene match: 7. The full variable domain, its missing parts supplied by reference TRBV18 and TRBJ2-1, is NAGVMQNPRHLVRRRGQEARLRCSPMKGHSHVYWYRQLPEEGLKFMVYLQKENIIDESGMPKERFSAEFPKEGPSILRIQQVVRGDSAAYFCASSPGLGQGNNEQFFGPGTRLTVL.

The chain uses TRBV19 and TRBJ2-5; the D gene is possibly TRBD2 (6 bases). V was trimmed by 5 bases and J by 5 bases, leaving 18 bases between them. There are 15 residues in the CDR3. Germline CDR1 is LNHDA and CDR2 is SQIVND (reference sequence). The CDR3 protein is CASSSGPAGQETQYF. For the CDR3, the DNA is TGTGCCAGTAGTTCGGGACCGGCGGGGCAGGAGACCCAGTACTTC.

V is TRBV7-2 and J is TRBJ2-1, with a weak D call TRBD1 (5 bases). Germline CDR1 is SGHTA and CDR2 is FQGNSA. The CDR3 sequence is 16 residues long. With 1 base removed from V and 4 bases from J, the gap between germline ends came to 14 bases. The CDR3 nucleotides read TGTGCCAGCAGCTTAGTCGGTGGGGCAAGTTACAATGAGCAGTTCTTC. It codes for CASSLVGGASYNEQFF. Variable domain in full (rest from reference TRBV7-2 and TRBJ2-1): GAGVSQSPSNKVTEKGKDVELRCDPISGHTALYWYRQSLGQGLEFLIYFQGNSAPDKSGLPSDRFSAERTGGSVSTLTIQRTQQEDSAVYLCASSLVGGASYNEQFFGPGTRLTVL.

The chain has TRBV4-3 and TRBJ2-5, with a possible D match to TRBD2 (5 bases). The germline gives CDR1 LGHNA, CDR2 YSLEER. The CDR3 totals 15 residues. Trimming shortened V by 0 bases and J by 4 bases, and 12 bases separated the two germline ends. CDR3 residues: CASSQDYAGVETQYF. DNA of the CDR3: TGCGCCAGCAGCCAAGATTATGCCGGGGTAGAGACCCAGTACTTC.

V and J are TRBV30 and TRBJ1-3, with D hard to call. Trimming took 4 bases from V and 2 from J, leaving 12 bases between them. Per germline, CDR1 GTSNPN and CDR2 SVGIG (reference sequence). CDR3 size: 14 residues. The CDR3 spells CAWTDNGAGNTIYF. The CDR3 DNA is TGTGCCTGGACCGACAATGGCGCTGGAAACACCATATATTTT.

This CDR3 is CSVGTMNTEAFF. The CDR3 DNA is TGCAGCGTCGGTACTATGAACACTGAAGCTTTCTTT. The chain couples TRBV29-1 to TRBJ1-1; unclear D gene. CDR1 is SQVTM, CDR2 ANQGSEA, per germline. The CDR3 length is 12 residues. Trimming took off 6 bases at V and 0 bases at J, with 8 bases between the two ends.

The chain joins TRBV6-2 or TRBV6-3 to TRBJ2-5; D uncertain. CDR1 and CDR2 (germline): MNHEY, SVGEGT. This CDR3 has 18 residues. With 0 bases removed from V and 0 bases from J, the gap between germline ends came to 17 bases. The CDR3 sequence is CASSYSSTGADYQETQYF. The CDR3 DNA is TGTGCCAGCAGTTACTCGTCAACGGGTGCGGATTACCAAGAGACCCAGTACTTC.

This clone came up a few times. The rearrangement joins TRBV27 to TRBJ1-4; D gene uncertain. V lost 6 bases to trimming and J lost 7 bases, with 18 bases between them. This CDR3 is built from 15 residues. Germline loops: CDR1 MNHEY, CDR2 SMNVEV (reference sequence). The CDR3 DNA reads TGTGCCAGCAGCCCGGGATGGGGTATGGGTGAAAAACTGTTTTTT. This translates into CASSPGWGMGEKLFF.

The rearrangement links TRBV4-2 to TRBJ1-4; 9 bases are shared with TRBD1. The CDR3 sequence is 14 residues long. CDR1 is LGHNA, CDR2 YNFKEQ, per germline. V trimming: 3 bases; J trimming: 10 bases; junction bases outside the gene matches: 6. DNA for the CDR3: TGTGCCAGCAGCCAGGGGACAGGGAGATTAAAACTGTTTTTT. Translated: CASSQGTGRLKLFF.

This chain connects TRBV19 to TRBJ2-7, with TRBD1 matching 8 bases. The CDR3 contains 15 residues. Germline CDR1 LNHDA, CDR2 SQIVND (reference sequence). V lost 5 bases, J lost 2 bases, and 8 bases stayed unmatched. In DNA, the CDR3 is TGTGCCAGTAGTGGTCCATGGACAGGGACCTACGAGCAGTACTTC. Protein product: CASSGPWTGTYEQYF.

The chain joins TRBV2 to TRBJ1-4; weak D call: TRBD1 (6 bases). Germline values: CDR1 SNHLY, CDR2 FYNNEI. CDR3 size: 12 residues. Trimming left V 10 bases short and J 5 bases short, with 11 bases between. CDR3 bases: TGTGCCACCTTTGGACAGAATGAAAAACTGTTTTTT. It specifies CATFGQNEKLFF.

The chain recombines TRBV4-2 with TRBJ1-5; 7 positions match TRBD1. Germline loops: CDR1 LGHNA, CDR2 YNFKEQ. This CDR3 contains 14 residues. The trim removed 5 bases at V and 1 base at J, leaving 2 bases unmatched. The CDR3 region has the DNA TGTGCCAGCAGCAGACAGGGAAGCAATCAGCCCCAGCATTTT. The encoded protein is CASSRQGSNQPQHF.

This clone came up a few times. This chain connects TRBV28 to TRBJ2-7; TRBD1 is a possible D gene (6 bases). CDR1 and CDR2 from the germline V gene are MDHEN and SYDVKM. This CDR3 has 15 amino acids. Deletions cut 5 bases from V and 1 base from J, with 15 bases between. The chain's CDR3 is CASSPAGVRSYEQYF. As DNA, the CDR3 is TGTGCCAGCAGTCCCGCAGGGGTAAGATCCTACGAGCAGTACTTC.

This chain joins TRBV3-1 (or the pseudogene TRBV3-2) and TRBJ1-2; the D is unclear. Germline values: CDR1 LGHDT, CDR2 YNNKEL (reference sequence). This CDR3 region has 13 residues. Trimming removed 0 bases at V and 4 bases at J, with 6 bases between. For the CDR3, the DNA is TGTGCCAGCAGCCAAGAAGCCCCCTATGGCTACACCTTC. This gives the protein CASSQEAPYGYTF.